This TCR beta chain was profiled in a study of healthy donors' naive CD4 and CD8 T cells. Concerning this clonotype itself: Its matching antigen is unknown.

TCR libraries were built from about 520 ng of total RNA by linear amplification. TCRdb re-analysed the reads in MiXCR, keeping a single row per CDR3 protein. The profile shows approximately 180,000 distinct CDR3 sequences, 65% to 80% of them singletons. Study conclusions and caveats: Chains were not paired, since alpha and beta were sequenced in bulk.

Germline values: CDR1 LNHNV, CDR2 YYDKDF (reference sequence). The CDR3 totals 14 residues. Naive CD4+ cells were sorted as CD4+CD8-CD45RO-CD45RA+; naive CD8+ as CD8+CD4-CD45RA+CD27bright. The chain recombines TRBV15 with TRBJ2-5; 12 bases map to TRBD2. The end of the DNA aligns better with TRBJ2-7, so the J call may be wrong. The clonotype originates from a pool of human donors in good health; the sample pools cells from several healthy donors. Sequenced input: naive CD4+ and CD8+ T cells sorted from blood, pooled from several donors. The CDR3 loop is CATSPTSGRYEQYF. The CDR3 DNA reads as TGTGCCACCAGCCCGACTAGCGGGAGATACGAGCAGTACTTC.